This entry lists 9 T cell receptor beta chains sequenced from one sample in a study of T cell clones after liver transplantation (dated by TCRdb to 2018 to 2020). The protocol used for the library was the immunoSEQ multiplex PCR assay. This is the immuneACCESS table as TCRdb keeps it, with only in-frame sequences that have V and J called. A part of the clones is gone; compared with another copy, unresolved V genes explain less than half, and the rest is unexplained. The sample table shows approximately 72,000 clones, and about 88% are seen once. The ten largest make up under 3.5% of the sample. The sample's time point label is to be understood as: pre-transplant. Sequencing was performed on CD4+ T cells from blood, taken before liver transplant. The receptors here all came from a human donor who received a liver transplant.

The chain links TRBV15 to TRBJ2-1; D is perhaps TRBD1 (6 bases). Germline CDR1 LNHNV, CDR2 YYDKDF (reference sequence). The CDR3 sequence is 14 residues long. V was shortened by 1 base and J by 4 bases, with 8 bases between the two germline ends. The chain's CDR3 is CATSRAGQYNEQFF. CDR3 DNA: TGTGCCACCAGCAGAGCCGGACAGTACAATGAGCAGTTCTTC. The entire variable domain, with the rest obtained from reference TRBV15 and TRBJ2-1, is as follows: DAMVIQNPRYQVTQFGKPVTLSCSQTLNHNVMYWYQQKSSQAPKLLFHYYDKDFNNEADTPDNFQSRRPNTSFCFLDIRSPGLGDTAMYLCATSRAGQYNEQFFGPGTRLTVL.

The CDR3 sequence: CASSQDLMGTLNTGELFF. For the CDR3, the DNA is TGCGCCAGCAGCCAAGATCTTATGGGGACTCTAAACACCGGGGAGCTGTTTTTT. This sequence joins TRBV4-1 and TRBJ2-2; D may be TRBD2 (6 bases). Between the trimmed V and J ends, which lost 0 bases and 2 bases, there was a span of 16 bases. The V gene's germline CDR1 is MGHRA and CDR2 YSYEKL. This CDR3 is built from 18 residues.

The chain couples TRBV5-1 to TRBJ2-3, with a weak D call TRBD2 (7 bases). CDR3 length: 14 residues. The V end lost 4 bases, the J end lost 4 bases, and 13 bases lay between the germline ends. Looked up from germline, CDR1 is SGHRS and CDR2 is YFSETQ. CDR3: CASSLGGGSDTQYF. CDR3 DNA sequence: TGCGCCAGCAGCCTAGGGGGAGGGTCAGATACGCAGTATTTT.

This CDR3 reads CASSGGRNYGYTF. The CDR3 region has the DNA TGTGCCAGCAGCGGGGGGCGGAACTATGGCTACACCTTC. V is TRBV6-1 and J is TRBJ1-2, with a weak D call TRBD1 (6 bases). V gave up 6 bases and J gave up 2 bases, with 10 bases separating them. Per the germline V gene, CDR1 is MNHNS and CDR2 is SASEGT. There are 13 residues in the CDR3.

The V call is TRBV2, the J call TRBJ2-3, with 8 bases fitting TRBD1. With 4 bases clipped from V and 0 bases from J, the junction kept 6 bases outside the gene matches. This CDR3 is built from 16 residues. Germline V gene data show CDR1 as SNHLY and CDR2 as FYNNEI. This chain's CDR3 is CASSVLGQGSTDTQYF. DNA of the CDR3: TGTGCCAGCAGTGTTTTAGGACAGGGAAGCACAGATACGCAGTATTTT.

The chain uses TRBV11-2 and TRBJ2-5; D is uncertain. The CDR3 covers 12 residues. V was trimmed by 2 bases and J by 5 bases, leaving 6 bases between them. Germline CDR1 reads SGHAT; CDR2 reads FQNNGV. The CDR3 spells CASSLSEETQYF. The DNA of the CDR3 is TGTGCCAGCAGCTTAAGTGAGGAGACCCAGTACTTC.

This clone was seen a single time. The chain is built from TRBV6-5 and TRBJ2-7, with 10 bases that match TRBD1. The V and J ends lost 8 bases and 6 bases, in that order; junction bases with no gene match: 7. Germline V gene lookup returns CDR1 MNHEY and CDR2 SVGAGI. CDR3 length equals 13 residues. The CDR3, as DNA: TGTGCCAGCCAACCCGGGACAGGGGCCGAGCAGTACTTC. It encodes CASQPGTGAEQYF.

The V gene is TRBV30, the J gene TRBJ1-1; D may be TRBD1 (6 bases). Germline V lookup: CDR1 GTSNPN, CDR2 SVGIG (reference sequence). The length of the CDR3 is 12 residues. V was trimmed by 5 bases and J by 1 base, leaving 8 bases between them. CDR3: CAWGGTNTEAFF. As DNA, the CDR3 is TGTGCCTGGGGGGGCACGAACACTGAAGCTTTCTTT.

This sequence joins TRBV10-2 and TRBJ2-6, with 7 bases that match TRBD1. J gave up 2 bases and V 2 bases, and 12 bases lay outside the gene matches. Germline loops: CDR1 WSHSY, CDR2 SAAADI. The length of the CDR3 is 19 residues. Written as DNA, the CDR3 is TGCGCCAGCAGTGAGATACCCCGGGCTACAGGGGCTGGGGCCAACGTCCTGACTTTC. Translating gives CASSEIPRATGAGANVLTF.